The 28 T cell receptor beta chains below come from one sample, sequenced in a study of blood T cells in healthy people across ages. Using a J-beta primer mix together with a sample-barcoded 5' primer, a second PCR was run for roughly 7 to 11 cycles. One entry per CDR3 protein, called by TCRdb with MiXCR from the 5' RACE reads. The repertoire holds around 1,800,000 distinct CDR3 sequences, with 35% to 50% as singletons. The sequenced sample was blood. The receptors derive from a human donor in good health.

The table lists this clonotype with many counts. The CDR3 loop reads CASTRPGTTQETQYF. In DNA form, the CDR3 reads TGTGCCAGCACCCGGCCCGGGACTACCCAAGAGACCCAGTACTTC. The V call is TRBV12-3 or TRBV12-4, the J call TRBJ2-5; 7 nucleotides agree with TRBD2. The V segment lost 7 bases and the J segment 1 base; nucleotides outside the gene matches: 9. The CDR3 runs 15 residues.

DNA of the CDR3: TGCGCCAGCAGCCTCCAGACTGGCAGTGAGCAGTTCTTC. Its translation: CASSLQTGSEQFF. V gene TRBV5-1 combines with J gene TRBJ2-1; D uncertain. The V end was cut by 4 bases, the J end by 9 bases, with 14 bases between. The CDR3 length is 13 residues. CDR1 is SGHRS, CDR2 YFSETQ, per germline.

The chain combines TRBV3-1 with TRBJ1-5; perhaps TRBD1 as D (5 bases). CDR1 is LGHDT and CDR2 is YNNKEL in the germline V gene (reference sequence). The CDR3 has 15 residues. Between the trimmed V and J ends, which lost 4 bases and 2 bases, there was a span of 12 bases. CDR3 in amino acids: CASSPQGRGNQPQHF. Written as DNA, the CDR3 is TGTGCCAGCAGCCCCCAGGGCCGGGGCAATCAGCCCCAGCATTTT.

This rearrangement joins TRBV29-1 to TRBJ2-7; 7 nucleotides match TRBD1. CDR1 and CDR2 (germline): SQVTM, ANQGSEA. The CDR3 loop spans 13 amino acids. V lost 6 bases and J lost 10; bases outside the gene matches: 15. The CDR3 sequence: CSVTNTNRGGQYF. For the CDR3, the DNA is TGCAGCGTAACGAACACCAACAGAGGGGGCCAGTACTTC.

This clonotype was counted a few times. The chain couples TRBV20-1 to TRBJ1-2; D not resolved. The V gene lost 3 bases and the J gene lost 4 bases, with 12 bases spanning the gap. The CDR3 is made up of 13 amino acids. Germline V lookup: CDR1 DFQATT, CDR2 SNEGSKA (reference sequence). The CDR3 here is CSASPDITYGYTF. In DNA form, the CDR3 reads TGCAGTGCTAGCCCCGACATAACCTATGGCTACACCTTC.

V usage is TRBV28 and J usage is TRBJ2-3; TRBD1 matches at 7 bases. CDR1 is MDHEN and CDR2 is SYDVKM in the germline V gene. There are 18 residues in the CDR3. J gave up 0 bases and V 6 bases, and 15 bases lay outside the gene matches. The CDR3 coding sequence is TGTGCCAGCAGCCCCGCCGGGACAGCAAGACTTAGCACAGATACGCAGTATTTT. Amino acids: CASSPAGTARLSTDTQYF. The full variable domain, completed using reference TRBV28 and TRBJ2-3, is DVKVTQSSRYLVKRTGEKVFLECVQDMDHENMFWYRQDPGLGLRLIYFSYDVKMKEKGDIPEGYSVSREKKERFSLILESASTNQTSMYLCASSPAGTARLSTDTQYFGPGTRLTVL.

This clonotype turned up a few times. The chain uses TRBV20-1 and TRBJ2-7, with TRBD2 as a possible D gene (6 bases). Looked up from germline, CDR1 is DFQATT and CDR2 is SNEGSKA (reference sequence). The CDR3 has 14 residues. V shed 1 base and J shed 0 bases, with 10 bases lying between them. Here the CDR3 DNA reads TGCAGTGCTAGAGCCCAGACTAGCTCCTACGAGCAGTACTTC. Protein sequence: CSARAQTSSYEQYF.

The V and J genes are TRBV19 and TRBJ2-1; 8 bases are a match to TRBD1. The CDR3 consists of 18 residues. The V and J ends lost 4 bases and 4 bases, in that order; junction bases with no gene match: 15. Looked up from germline, CDR1 is LNHDA and CDR2 is SQIVND (reference sequence). CDR3 residues: CASSNGVGTGRPYNEQFF. The CDR3 region has the DNA TGTGCCAGTAGTAACGGGGTGGGGACAGGAAGACCTTACAATGAGCAGTTCTTC. Based on the CDR3 plus reference TRBV19 and TRBJ2-1, the full variable domain is DGGITQSPKYLFRKEGQNVTLSCEQNLNHDAMYWYRQDPGQGLRLIYYSQIVNDFQKGDIAEGYSVSREKKESFPLTVTSAQKNPTAFYLCASSNGVGTGRPYNEQFFGPGTRLTVL.

The V gene is TRBV6-5, the J gene TRBJ2-5, with D perhaps TRBD1 or TRBD2 (5 bases each). The CDR3 sequence is 16 residues long. Between the trimmed V and J ends, which lost 2 bases and 4 bases, there was a span of 17 bases. Germline V gives CDR1 MNHEY, CDR2 SVGAGI. The chain's CDR3 is CASSYTLRGDLETQYF. Here the CDR3 DNA reads TGTGCCAGCAGTTACACCCTGAGGGGAGATTTAGAGACCCAGTACTTC.

This clonotype was detected only a few times. The rearrangement joins TRBV7-9 to TRBJ1-5; D unresolved. The germline V gene encodes CDR1 SEHNR and CDR2 FQNEAQ (reference sequence). V lost 4 bases, J lost 7 bases, and 8 bases lay in between. This CDR3 has 12 amino acids. This CDR3 reads CASSSEGQPQHF. Written as DNA, the CDR3 is TGTGCCAGCAGCTCCGAAGGGCAGCCCCAGCATTTT.

The table lists this clonotype with a few counts. The rearrangement links TRBV15 to TRBJ2-3; no clear D. Trimming left V 1 base short and J 2 bases short, with 7 bases between. The CDR3 is 14 amino acids. Per the germline V gene, CDR1 is LNHNV and CDR2 is YYDKDF (reference sequence). CDR3 coding DNA: TGTGCCACCAGCAGAGGTTCACCCACAGATACGCAGTATTTT. It codes for CATSRGSPTDTQYF.

This clonotype was observed a handful of times. This chain links TRBV7-2 with TRBJ1-2, with a possible D match to TRBD1 (6 bases). The CDR3 extends over 17 amino acids. CDR1 is SGHTA, CDR2 FQGNSA, per germline. The V end lost 1 base, the J end lost 6 bases, and 21 bases lay between the germline ends. The CDR3 coding sequence is TGTGCCAGCAGCTTAGTAGGGGTCGCAGGGGCCTTCCATGGCTACACCTTC. The encoded protein is CASSLVGVAGAFHGYTF.

V is TRBV2 and J is TRBJ2-7; D is ambiguous. This CDR3 is built from 15 residues. The V gene's germline CDR1 is SNHLY and CDR2 FYNNEI. Trimming removed 3 bases at V and 3 bases at J, with 15 bases between. The CDR3 DNA is TGTGCCAGCAGTGAGTACATCGGGTCGGGCTACGAGCAGTACTTC. Its protein is CASSEYIGSGYEQYF.

This clonotype was picked up one time. The V gene is TRBV14, the J gene TRBJ2-5; no clear D. CDR1 and CDR2 from the germline V gene are SGHDN and FVKESK. The CDR3 contains 14 residues. The V end was cut by 2 bases, the J end by 2 bases, with 9 bases between. The CDR3 DNA is TGTGCCAGCAGCCAACAACCCATTCAAGAGACCCAGTACTTC. Its protein is CASSQQPIQETQYF.

This clonotype has a handful of counts. This rearrangement joins TRBV7-2 to TRBJ1-2, with no clear D. Germline lookup yields CDR1 SGHTA and CDR2 FQGNSA. The CDR3 is 15 residues long. Trimming removed 2 bases from V and 8 bases from J, with 18 bases in between. CDR3 in amino acids: CASSLWSPRAGGYTF. DNA for the CDR3: TGTGCCAGCAGCTTATGGAGTCCCCGGGCCGGCGGCTACACCTTC.

This chain links TRBV7-9 with TRBJ1-6; no firm D call. Per the germline V gene, CDR1 is SEHNR and CDR2 is FQNEAQ (reference sequence). V lost 5 bases to trimming and J lost 7 bases, with 6 bases between them. This CDR3 region has 12 residues. As DNA, the CDR3 is TGTGCCAGCAGCGAGATCAATTCACCCCTCCACTTT. This translates into CASSEINSPLHF.

This sequence joins TRBV20-1 and TRBJ2-1, with D possibly matching TRBD1 (6 bases). The V end was cut by 5 bases, the J end by 9 bases, with 14 bases between. Germline V gene lookup returns CDR1 DFQATT and CDR2 SNEGSKA (reference sequence). The CDR3 totals 12 residues. The CDR3 loop is CSAPPSTGEQFF. The CDR3 DNA reads as TGCAGTGCTCCACCATCGACAGGTGAGCAGTTCTTC.

This clonotype was counted a few times. V is TRBV7-9 and J is TRBJ2-5; TRBD2 agrees at 7 bases. This CDR3 has 17 amino acids. CDR1 is SEHNR and CDR2 is FQNEAQ in the germline V gene (reference sequence). V shed 1 base and J 1 base; nucleotides not matched to a gene: 9. The CDR3 here is CASSLEVGRSIQETQYF. As DNA, the CDR3 is TGTGCCAGCAGCTTAGAGGTCGGGAGGTCCATCCAAGAGACCCAGTACTTC.

This chain connects TRBV24-1 to TRBJ2-1; the D gene is possibly TRBD1 (5 bases). V lost 10 bases to trimming and J lost 4 bases, with 10 bases between them. The CDR3 contains 12 residues. CDR1 and CDR2 from the germline V gene are KGHDR and SFDVKD. CDR3 DNA sequence: TGTGCCACAGGGGAATCATACAATGAGCAGTTCTTC. Residues: CATGESYNEQFF.

A few counts support this clonotype. V and J are TRBV5-1 and TRBJ2-4, with D perhaps TRBD2 (5 bases). The CDR3 spans 14 residues. Germline lookup yields CDR1 SGHRS and CDR2 YFSETQ. V lost 4 bases, J lost 8 bases, and 16 bases lay in between. The CDR3 sequence: CASSERNPRDIQYF. The CDR3 nucleotides are TGCGCCAGCAGCGAGAGGAATCCGAGGGACATTCAGTACTTC. The variable domain in full, with the rest retrieved from reference TRBV5-1 and TRBJ2-4, is KAGVTQTPRYLIKTRGQQVTLSCSPISGHRSVSWYQQTPGQGLQFLFEYFSETQRNKGNFPGRFSGRQFSNSRSEMNVSTLELGDSALYLCASSERNPRDIQYFGAGTRLSVL.

This clonotype was counted a few times. This chain links TRBV7-6 with TRBJ2-1; TRBD1 aligns across 8 bases. CDR1 is SGHVS, CDR2 FNYEAQ, per germline. The J segment lost 8 bases and the V segment lost 2 bases, leaving 8 bases of the junction unmatched. The CDR3 runs 15 residues. Here the CDR3 reads CASSLYRTGLHEQFF. CDR3 sequence (DNA): TGTGCCAGCAGCTTATATAGGACAGGGTTGCATGAGCAGTTCTTC. Filled out from reference TRBV7-6 and TRBJ2-1, the complete variable domain reads GAGVSQSPRYKVTKRGQDVALRCDPISGHVSLYWYRQALGQGPEFLTYFNYEAQQDKSGLPNDRFSAERPEGSISTLTIQRTEQRDSAMYRCASSLYRTGLHEQFFGPGTRLTVL.

This clonotype was seen only a few times. The chain uses TRBV7-2 and TRBJ2-1; D perhaps matches TRBD1 (5 bases). V gave up 5 bases and J gave up 0 bases, with 14 bases separating them. This CDR3 is 16 amino acids long. Germline CDR1 and CDR2: SGHTA and FQGNSA. The CDR3 sequence: CASSQGYSLSYNEQFF. In DNA, the CDR3 is TGTGCCAGCAGCCAGGGCTATTCCCTCTCCTACAATGAGCAGTTCTTC.

Details on this clonotype: This could be a read error, since a much larger clone is one nucleotide away. The chain combines TRBV4-3 with TRBJ2-6; perhaps TRBD1 as D (6 bases). Trimming took 0 bases from V and 0 from J, leaving 9 bases between them. The CDR3 is 17 residues long. Looked up from germline, CDR1 is LGHNA and CDR2 is YSLEER. The CDR3 region has the DNA TGCGCCAGCAGCCAAGAAACAGGGCACTCTGGGGCCAACGTCCTGACTTTC. This translates into CASSQETGHSGANVLTF.

The chain combines TRBV4-1 with TRBJ1-1; unclear D gene. The CDR3 runs to 14 residues. Trimming took off 0 bases at V and 1 base at J, with 6 bases between the two ends. Germline V gene sequence: CDR1 MGHRA, CDR2 YSYEKL. Here the CDR3 DNA reads TGCGCCAGCAGCCAAGATATGAAGAACACTGAAGCTTTCTTT. Its translation is CASSQDMKNTEAFF.

This clonotype was seen only a few times. CDR3 sequence reads: CSVAGTGGDTGELFF. CDR3 DNA sequence: TGCAGCGTAGCCGGGACAGGGGGAGACACCGGGGAGCTGTTTTTT. The chain carries TRBV29-1 and TRBJ2-2; 11 bases map to TRBD1. There are 15 residues in the CDR3. Germline CDR1 and CDR2: SQVTM and ANQGSEA. The junction had 6 bases not matched to a gene; V was cut back by 6 bases and J by 3 bases.

The chain couples TRBV4-2 to TRBJ1-2, with unresolved D. Looked up from germline, CDR1 is LGHNA and CDR2 is YNFKEQ. V dropped 1 base and J dropped 0 bases, with 12 bases sitting between them. The CDR3 loop spans 16 amino acids. DNA for the CDR3: TGTGCCAGCAGCCAAGCGACTGGCGAAGCTAACTATGGCTACACCTTC. Its protein is CASSQATGEANYGYTF.

A few counts support this clonotype. The V and J genes are TRBV7-7 and TRBJ2-7; D might be TRBD1 (6 bases). Germline values: CDR1 SSHAT, CDR2 FNYEAQ (reference sequence). The ends were cut back, 5 bases at V and 1 base at J, with 15 bases in the middle. The CDR3 is 15 amino acids. The DNA of the CDR3 is TGTGCCAGCAGCCAGAATACAGGACAGTCCTACGAGCAGTACTTC. This encodes CASSQNTGQSYEQYF.

This clonotype occurred a few times. The chain joins TRBV4-2 to TRBJ1-6, with 7 bases fitting TRBD1. The V and J ends lost 1 base and 7 bases, in that order; junction bases with no gene match: 4. CDR3 length equals 15 residues. Looked up from germline, CDR1 is LGHNA and CDR2 is YNFKEQ. CDR3 coding DNA: TGTGCCAGCAGCCAAGTGGCCAGGGGGAATTCACCCCTCCACTTT. Protein sequence: CASSQVARGNSPLHF.